This T cell receptor (beta chain) was recorded in a study of control samples from healthy donors and cancer patients. Trimming took off 0 bases at V and 6 bases at J, with 8 bases between the two ends. Germline values: CDR1 MNHEY, CDR2 SVGAGI. This CDR3 has 13 amino acids. The table came from immunoSEQ multiplex PCR; TCRdb's copy has only in-frame clones and leaves some out. The repertoire holds approximately 150,000 clones, more than 90% seen once, with 3.2% in the top ten. The chain carries TRBV6-5 and TRBJ1-1; D gene uncertain. Sample: blood. This clonotype was obtained from a man aged 25 to 40 in good health. The CDR3 DNA is TGTGCCAGCAGTTACTCCCGAGCGGCTGAAGCTTTCTTT. Translated: CASSYSRAAEAFF.